Sequencing of this TCR beta chain was carried out in a study of blood T cells in healthy people across ages. This clonotype was counted only a few times. This CDR3 contains 13 residues. Per the germline V gene, CDR1 is MNHEY and CDR2 is SVGEGT. Combining a sample-barcoded 5' primer with a J-beta primer mix, a second PCR ran for about 7 to 12 cycles. TCRdb redid the calling of the 5' RACE reads with MiXCR, one entry per CDR3 protein. The data hold about 560,000 distinct CDR3 sequences, with 25% to 35% observed a single time. The sample was also linked to a second study, of T cells of mothers and their children.

The chain uses TRBV6-2 or TRBV6-3 and TRBJ2-5; TRBD1 agrees at 8 bases. The end of the DNA fits TRBJ2-7 better, so the J call may be wrong. Sequencing was done on a sample of blood. The source is a boy younger than 10 in good health. The CDR3 DNA sequence: TGTGCCAGCAGCCGCGGACAGGGCCACGAGCAGTACTTC. Translation: CASSRGQGHEQYF.